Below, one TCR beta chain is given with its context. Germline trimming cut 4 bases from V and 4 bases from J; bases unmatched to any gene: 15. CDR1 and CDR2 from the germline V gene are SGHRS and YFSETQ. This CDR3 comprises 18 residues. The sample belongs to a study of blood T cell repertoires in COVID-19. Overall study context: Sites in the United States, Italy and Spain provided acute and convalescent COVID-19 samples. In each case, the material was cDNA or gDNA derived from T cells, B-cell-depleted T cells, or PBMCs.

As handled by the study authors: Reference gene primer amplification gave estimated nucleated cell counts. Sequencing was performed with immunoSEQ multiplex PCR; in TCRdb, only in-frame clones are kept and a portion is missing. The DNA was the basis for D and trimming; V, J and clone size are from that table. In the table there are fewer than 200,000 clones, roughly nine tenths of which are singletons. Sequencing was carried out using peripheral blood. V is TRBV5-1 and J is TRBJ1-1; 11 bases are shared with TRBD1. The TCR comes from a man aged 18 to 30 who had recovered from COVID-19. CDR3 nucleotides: TGCGCCAGCAGCATCGCGGGGATAGGACAGGGGGCTTTCACTGAAGCTTTCTTT. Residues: CASSIAGIGQGAFTEAFF.